A single sample is the source of the 17 T cell receptor beta chains below, sequenced in a study of blood T cell repertoires in COVID-19. Generated by immunoSEQ multiplex PCR, the TCRdb table keeps only in-frame clones and is missing some. This table has about 420,000 clones, roughly 89% appearing once. Sequencing was done on a sample of peripheral blood. These receptors all come from a man aged 18 to 30 with COVID-19, enrolled during active disease.

The chain combines TRBV18 with TRBJ2-5, with 11 bases aligning to TRBD1. The CDR3 runs to 16 residues. The V gene's germline CDR1 is KGHSH and CDR2 LQKENI. V lost 2 bases, J lost 5 bases, and 7 bases stayed unmatched. The CDR3 reads CASSPDRTGGRETQYF. CDR3 nucleotides: TGTGCCAGCTCACCAGATAGGACAGGGGGCCGGGAGACCCAGTACTTC.

J is TRBJ2-2 and V is TRBV5-8; 7 bases map to TRBD1. V lost 7 bases and J lost 4; bases outside the gene matches: 7. The CDR3 extends over 14 amino acids. Germline V CDR1 and CDR2: SGHTS, YDEGEE. The CDR3 here is CASLGQDPTGELFF. In DNA form, the CDR3 reads TGTGCCAGCCTTGGACAGGATCCCACCGGGGAGCTGTTTTTT.

The CDR3 here is CASSSGETQYF. CDR3 sequence (DNA): TGTGCCAGCAGCTCGGGGGAGACGCAGTATTTT. The chain is built from TRBV11-3 and TRBJ2-3, with a tentative D call TRBD2 (6 bases). The V gene lost 4 bases and the J gene lost 9 bases, with 8 bases spanning the gap. Germline V gene lookup returns CDR1 SGHNT and CDR2 YENEEA. The CDR3 length is 11 residues.

CDR3 sequence reads: CARRDSYTEAFF. Here the CDR3 DNA reads TGTGCCAGACGGGACAGTTACACTGAAGCTTTCTTT. V gene TRBV12-3 or TRBV12-4 combines with J gene TRBJ1-1; 7 nucleotides match TRBD1. The J segment lost 3 bases and the V segment lost 9 bases, leaving 4 bases of the junction unmatched. The CDR3 extends over 12 amino acids.

V gene TRBV5-1 combines with J gene TRBJ1-1, with D maybe TRBD1 (6 bases). The length of the CDR3 is 16 residues. Germline CDR1 and CDR2: SGHRS and YFSETQ. V was clipped by 0 bases and J by 5 bases, with 17 bases between them. CDR3 DNA: TGCGCCAGCAGCTTGGGCGTCGGGGGGCGAGGGACTGAAGCTTTCTTT. As protein: CASSLGVGGRGTEAFF. Filled out from reference TRBV5-1 and TRBJ1-1, the complete variable domain reads KAGVTQTPRYLIKTRGQQVTLSCSPISGHRSVSWYQQTPGQGLQFLFEYFSETQRNKGNFPGRFSGRQFSNSRSEMNVSTLELGDSALYLCASSLGVGGRGTEAFFGQGTRLTVV.

V is TRBV3-1 (or the pseudogene TRBV3-2) and J is TRBJ2-1; 11 bases are shared with TRBD2. The CDR3 totals 15 residues. V shed 1 base and J 9 bases; nucleotides not matched to a gene: 5. Germline CDR1 is LGHDT and CDR2 is YNNKEL (reference sequence). DNA of the CDR3: TGTGCCAGCAGCCAAGGGGCTAGCGGGGGGAGTGAGCAGTTCTTC. Its translation is CASSQGASGGSEQFF.

The V gene is TRBV3-1 (or the pseudogene TRBV3-2), the J gene TRBJ1-6; 8 bases align to TRBD1. The CDR3 totals 14 residues. Germline CDR1 is LGHDT and CDR2 is YNNKEL (reference sequence). V lost 2 bases and J lost 10; bases outside the gene matches: 4. The CDR3 DNA is TGTGCCAGCAGCCAATGGACAGGGCGATCACCCCTCCACTTT. Translated, it gives CASSQWTGRSPLHF.

This clone occurred once. This chain links TRBV18 with TRBJ1-2, with TRBD1 matching over 7 bases. The CDR3 spans 15 residues. CDR1 is KGHSH, CDR2 LQKENI, per germline. V trimming: 3 bases; J trimming: 4 bases; junction bases outside the gene matches: 8. The CDR3 nucleotides read TGTGCCAGCTCACCCGCCGGGACAGTTCCCTATGGCTACACCTTC. Its protein is CASSPAGTVPYGYTF.

The rearrangement joins TRBV7-9 to TRBJ2-7; TRBD1 agrees at 8 bases. V lost 4 bases and J lost 2; bases outside the gene matches: 4. The CDR3 spans 14 residues. Germline lookup yields CDR1 SEHNR and CDR2 FQNEAQ (reference sequence). CDR3 residues: CASSSGGLTYEQYF. CDR3 bases: TGTGCCAGCAGCTCAGGGGGCCTAACCTACGAGCAGTACTTC.

This clone was detected only a few times. This chain joins TRBV5-4 and TRBJ1-6; perhaps TRBD1 as D (6 bases). V shed 2 bases and J shed 5 bases, with 8 bases lying between them. CDR1 is SGHNT, CDR2 YYREEE, per germline (reference sequence). The CDR3 runs 14 residues. For the CDR3, the DNA is TGTGCCAGCAGCTTTAACAGGGATAATTCACCCCTCCACTTT. Protein product: CASSFNRDNSPLHF.

The V gene is TRBV18, the J gene TRBJ2-7, with 7 positions matching TRBD2. Germline values: CDR1 KGHSH, CDR2 LQKENI. The CDR3 runs to 13 residues. Trimming at V came to 5 bases and at J to 6 bases, leaving 7 bases not matched to a gene. CDR3 sequence (DNA): TGTGCCAGCTCAGCGGGAGCTGGTGGCGAGCAGTACTTC. Protein: CASSAGAGGEQYF.

Points on this clone: In the same sample, other DNA sequences code for this CDR3. The chain recombines TRBV7-9 with TRBJ2-2, with 8 bases aligning to TRBD1. Germline assignment: CDR1 SEHNR and CDR2 FQNEAQ (reference sequence). The CDR3 length is 15 residues. V gave up 6 bases and J gave up 3 bases; unmatched junction bases: 6. The CDR3 is CASSLGQGDTGELFF. The CDR3 nucleotides read TGTGCCAGCAGTCTAGGACAGGGCGACACCGGGGAGCTGTTTTTT.

In its sample, this clone was seen once. The rearrangement links TRBV3-1 (or the pseudogene TRBV3-2) to TRBJ2-5; D is possibly TRBD1 (5 bases). Germline values: CDR1 LGHDT, CDR2 YNNKEL (reference sequence). The CDR3 runs to 13 residues. Trimming stripped 4 bases from V and 2 bases from J, with 8 bases between. CDR3 in DNA: TGTGCCAGCAGCCTACAGGAACAAGAGACCCAGTACTTC. Amino acids: CASSLQEQETQYF.

The genes are TRBV7-9 and TRBJ2-1; 7 bases map to TRBD2. Trimming took 3 bases from V and 8 from J; bases not matched to a gene: 1. CDR3 length: 12 residues. Germline CDR1 SEHNR, CDR2 FQNEAQ (reference sequence). CDR3 residues: CASSLTSYEQFF. The CDR3 DNA reads as TGTGCCAGCAGCTTGACTAGCTATGAGCAGTTCTTC.

V usage is TRBV27 and J usage is TRBJ2-7; D might be TRBD2 (5 bases). This CDR3 contains 16 residues. Germline CDR1 and CDR2: MNHEY and SMNVEV (reference sequence). Trimming left V 0 bases short and J 0 bases short, with 12 bases between. The CDR3 region is CASSLSASLSSYEQYF. The CDR3 DNA is TGTGCCAGCAGTTTATCCGCTAGCCTTAGCTCCTACGAGCAGTACTTC.

CDR3 nucleotides: TGTGCCAGCAGCTTAGCACTGCGAATCACCTCCGAGCAGTACTTC. Its protein is CASSLALRITSEQYF. V usage is TRBV7-9 and J usage is TRBJ2-7; the D is unclear. The CDR3 sequence is 15 residues long. V was shortened by 0 bases and J by 6 bases, with 15 bases between the two germline ends. In germline, CDR1 is SEHNR, CDR2 FQNEAQ (reference sequence).

The rearrangement uses TRBV4-1 and TRBJ2-4; D possibly corresponds to TRBD1 (6 bases). The germline V gene has CDR1 MGHRA and CDR2 YSYEKL. V lost 4 bases, J lost 0 bases, and 13 bases lay in between. The CDR3 runs 16 residues. This CDR3 is CASSPRQDLAKNIQYF. The CDR3 DNA is TGCGCCAGCAGCCCGCGACAGGATCTAGCCAAAAACATTCAGTACTTC.